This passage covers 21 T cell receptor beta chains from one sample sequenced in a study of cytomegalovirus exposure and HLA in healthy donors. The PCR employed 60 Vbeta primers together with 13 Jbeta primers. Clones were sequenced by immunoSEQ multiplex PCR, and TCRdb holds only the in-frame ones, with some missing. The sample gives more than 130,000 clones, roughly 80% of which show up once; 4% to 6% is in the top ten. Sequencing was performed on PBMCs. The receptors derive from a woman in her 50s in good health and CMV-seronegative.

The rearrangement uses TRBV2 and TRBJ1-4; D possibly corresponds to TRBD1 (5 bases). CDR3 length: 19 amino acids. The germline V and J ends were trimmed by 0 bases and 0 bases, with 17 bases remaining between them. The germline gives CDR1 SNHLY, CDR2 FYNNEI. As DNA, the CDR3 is TGTGCCAGCAGTGAAGCGCAGGGCCTCGAAACTTCAACTAATGAAAAACTGTTTTTT. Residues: CASSEAQGLETSTNEKLFF.

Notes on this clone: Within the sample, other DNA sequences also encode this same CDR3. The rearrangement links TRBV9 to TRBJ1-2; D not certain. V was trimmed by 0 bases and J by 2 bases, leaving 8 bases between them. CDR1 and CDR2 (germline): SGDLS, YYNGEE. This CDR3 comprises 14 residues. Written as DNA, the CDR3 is TGTGCCAGCAGCGTAGGGACGGGGAACTATGGCTACACCTTC. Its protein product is CASSVGTGNYGYTF.

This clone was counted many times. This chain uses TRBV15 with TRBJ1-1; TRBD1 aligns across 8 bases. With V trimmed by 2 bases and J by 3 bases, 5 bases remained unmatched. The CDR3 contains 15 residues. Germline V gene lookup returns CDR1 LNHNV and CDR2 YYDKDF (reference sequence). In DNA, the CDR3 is TGTGCCACCAGCAGACAGGGGGCCCAGGACACTGAAGCTTTCTTT. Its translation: CATSRQGAQDTEAFF.

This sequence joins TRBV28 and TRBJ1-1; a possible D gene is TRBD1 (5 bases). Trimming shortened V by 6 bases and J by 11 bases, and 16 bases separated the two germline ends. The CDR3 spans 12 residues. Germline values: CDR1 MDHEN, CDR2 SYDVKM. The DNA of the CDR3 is TGTGCCAGCAGGGGGCCCGGGGGTGGGGCTTTCTTT. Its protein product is CASRGPGGGAFF.

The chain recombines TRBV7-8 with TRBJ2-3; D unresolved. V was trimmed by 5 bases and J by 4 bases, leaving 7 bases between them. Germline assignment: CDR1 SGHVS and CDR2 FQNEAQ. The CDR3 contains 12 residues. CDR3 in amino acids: CASSPGADTQYF. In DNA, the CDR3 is TGTGCCAGCAGCCCCGGAGCAGATACGCAGTATTTT.

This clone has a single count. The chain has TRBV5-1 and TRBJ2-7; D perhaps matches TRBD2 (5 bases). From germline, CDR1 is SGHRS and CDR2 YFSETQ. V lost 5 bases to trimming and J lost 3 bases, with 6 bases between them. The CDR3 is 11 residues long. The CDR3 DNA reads TGCGCCAGCAGGGGGAGCTACGAGCAGTACTTC. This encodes CASRGSYEQYF.

The CDR3 coding sequence is TGTGCCAGCAGCTTTATTGCTCGGCGGTCCTACGAGCAGTACTTC. This codes for CASSFIARRSYEQYF. V is TRBV7-9 and J is TRBJ2-7, with no clear D. The CDR3 consists of 15 residues. V lost 3 bases and J lost 1, with 13 bases in between. CDR1 SEHNR and CDR2 FQNEAQ come from the germline V gene (reference sequence).

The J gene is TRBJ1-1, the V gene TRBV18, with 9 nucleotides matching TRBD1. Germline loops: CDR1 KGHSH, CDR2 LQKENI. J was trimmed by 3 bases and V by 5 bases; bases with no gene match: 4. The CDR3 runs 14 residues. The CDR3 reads CASSVQGADTEAFF. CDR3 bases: TGTGCCAGCTCAGTACAGGGGGCGGACACTGAAGCTTTCTTT.

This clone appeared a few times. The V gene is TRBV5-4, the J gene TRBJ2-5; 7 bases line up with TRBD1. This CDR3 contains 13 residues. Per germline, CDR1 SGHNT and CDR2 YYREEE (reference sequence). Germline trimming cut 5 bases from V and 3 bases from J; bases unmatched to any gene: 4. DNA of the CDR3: TGTGCCAGCAGGTCCGACAGGGAAGAGACCCAGTACTTC. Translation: CASRSDREETQYF.

The CDR3 coding sequence is TGTGCCATCAGTCGAACAGACTCTGGGGCCAACGTCCTGACTTTC. Translation gives CAISRTDSGANVLTF. This chain connects TRBV10-3 to TRBJ2-6, with no clear D. Germline loops: CDR1 ENHRY, CDR2 SYGVKD. The CDR3 sequence is 15 residues long. Trimming shortened V by 5 bases and J by 0 bases, and 8 bases separated the two germline ends.

CDR3 sequence: CASSPLQGTSYEQYF. DNA of the CDR3: TGTGCCAGCAGCCCCCTTCAAGGGACTAGCTACGAGCAGTACTTC. V and J are TRBV13 and TRBJ2-7; 8 nucleotides agree with TRBD2. V shed 5 bases and J 3 bases; nucleotides not matched to a gene: 9. CDR3 length: 15 residues. The germline V gene has CDR1 PRHDT and CDR2 FYEKMQ (reference sequence).

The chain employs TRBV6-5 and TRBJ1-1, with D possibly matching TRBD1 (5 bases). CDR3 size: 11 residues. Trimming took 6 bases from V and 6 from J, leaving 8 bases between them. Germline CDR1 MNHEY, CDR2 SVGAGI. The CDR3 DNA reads TGTGCCAGCAGCCAGGGCGCTGAAGCTTTCTTT. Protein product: CASSQGAEAFF.

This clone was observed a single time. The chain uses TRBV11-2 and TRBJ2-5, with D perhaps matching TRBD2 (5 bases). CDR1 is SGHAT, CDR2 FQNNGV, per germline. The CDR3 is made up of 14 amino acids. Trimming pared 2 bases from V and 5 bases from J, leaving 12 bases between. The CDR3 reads CASSLTSIGETQYF. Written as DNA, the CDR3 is TGTGCCAGCAGCTTAACTAGTATCGGGGAGACCCAGTACTTC.

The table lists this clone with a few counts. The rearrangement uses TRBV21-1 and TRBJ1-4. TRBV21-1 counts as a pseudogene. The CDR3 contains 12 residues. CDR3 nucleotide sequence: TGTGCCAGCAGCCCGCGGAGAGCAAAACTGTTTTTT. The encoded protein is CASSPRRAKLFF.

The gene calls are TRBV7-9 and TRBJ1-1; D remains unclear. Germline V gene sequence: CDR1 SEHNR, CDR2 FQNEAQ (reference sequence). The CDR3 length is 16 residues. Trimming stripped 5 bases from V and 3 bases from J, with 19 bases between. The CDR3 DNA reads TGTGCCAGCAGCCAAGAGGTGGGAGGGTCGTACACTGAAGCTTTCTTT. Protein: CASSQEVGGSYTEAFF.

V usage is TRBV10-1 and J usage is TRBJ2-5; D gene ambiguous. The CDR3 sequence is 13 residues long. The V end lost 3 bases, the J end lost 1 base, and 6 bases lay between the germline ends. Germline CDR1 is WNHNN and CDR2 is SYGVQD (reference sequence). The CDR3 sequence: CASSDQIQETQYF. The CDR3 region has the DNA TGCGCCAGCAGTGACCAGATCCAAGAGACCCAGTACTTC.

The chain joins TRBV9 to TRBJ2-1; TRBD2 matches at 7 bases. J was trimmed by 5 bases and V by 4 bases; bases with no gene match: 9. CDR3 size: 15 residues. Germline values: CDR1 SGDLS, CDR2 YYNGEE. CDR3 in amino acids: CASSLRTGGHNEQFF. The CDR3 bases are TGTGCCAGCAGCTTACGGACGGGGGGACACAATGAGCAGTTCTTC.

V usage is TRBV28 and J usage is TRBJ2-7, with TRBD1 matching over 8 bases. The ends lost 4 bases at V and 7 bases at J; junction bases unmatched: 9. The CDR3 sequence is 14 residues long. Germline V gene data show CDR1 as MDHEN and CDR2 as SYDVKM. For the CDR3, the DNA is TGTGCCAGCAGTTCCTCGCGGACAGGGAATGAGCAGTACTTC. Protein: CASSSSRTGNEQYF.

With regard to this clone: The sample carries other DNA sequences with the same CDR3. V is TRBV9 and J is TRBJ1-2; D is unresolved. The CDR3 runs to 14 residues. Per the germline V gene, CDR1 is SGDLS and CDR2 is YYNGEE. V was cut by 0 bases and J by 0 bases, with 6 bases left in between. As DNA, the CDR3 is TGTGCCAGCAGCGTAGCGCTAGCTAACTATGGCTACACCTTC. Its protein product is CASSVALANYGYTF.

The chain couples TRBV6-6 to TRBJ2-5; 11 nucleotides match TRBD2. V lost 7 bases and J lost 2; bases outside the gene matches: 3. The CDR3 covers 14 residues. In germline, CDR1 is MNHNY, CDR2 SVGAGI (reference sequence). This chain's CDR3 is CASKLAGGQETQYF. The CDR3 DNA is TGTGCCAGCAAATTAGCGGGGGGGCAAGAGACCCAGTACTTC.

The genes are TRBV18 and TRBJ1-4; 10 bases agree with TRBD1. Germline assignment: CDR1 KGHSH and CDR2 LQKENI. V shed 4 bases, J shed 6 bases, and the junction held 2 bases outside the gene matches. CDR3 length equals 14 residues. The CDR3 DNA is TGTGCCAGCTCACTCGACAGGGGGCATGAAAAACTGTTTTTT. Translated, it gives CASSLDRGHEKLFF.